A selection of T cell receptor beta chains follows, all from one sample in a study of cytomegalovirus exposure and HLA in healthy donors. Clones were read by immunoSEQ multiplex PCR, and TCRdb kept only the in-frame ones, dropping some. The repertoire has more than 95,000 clones, 77% of them found once; the top ten carry roughly 13%. The sequenced sample consisted of PBMCs. These receptors originate from a woman in her thirties or forties in good health and CMV-seropositive. The CDR3 runs from the conserved cysteine through the conserved F or W. D genes are given only for firm matches.

CDR3 protein: CASSLGSTGLGDNEQFF; D gene: -; V gene: TRBV7-7; J gene: TRBJ2-1
CDR3 protein: CASSRVATPYEQYF; D gene: -; V gene: TRBV11-2; J gene: TRBJ2-7
CDR3 protein: CASSQPTSGKETQYF; D gene: TRBD2; V gene: TRBV4-1; J gene: TRBJ2-5
CDR3 protein: CAIPGQGTGELFF; D gene: TRBD1; V gene: TRBV28; J gene: TRBJ2-2
CDR3 protein: CASSYQGFSTEAFF; D gene: -; V gene: TRBV5-6; J gene: TRBJ1-1
CDR3 protein: CASSLGWTPGDYNEQFF; D gene: -; V gene: TRBV5-1; J gene: TRBJ2-1
CDR3 protein: CASREREGLGEQYF; D gene: TRBD2; V gene: TRBV2; J gene: TRBJ2-7
CDR3 protein: CASSASGGTDTQYF; D gene: TRBD2; V gene: TRBV7-3; J gene: TRBJ2-3
CDR3 protein: CASSLGLGDTGELFF; D gene: -; V gene: TRBV7-7; J gene: TRBJ2-2
CDR3 protein: CASSFPPPGTSEAFF; D gene: -; V gene: TRBV5-4; J gene: TRBJ1-1
CDR3 protein: CASSAGVTYEQYF; D gene: TRBD2; V gene: TRBV4-1; J gene: TRBJ2-7
CDR3 protein: CASSAQDRGLEVGTEAFF; D gene: TRBD1; V gene: TRBV5-4; J gene: TRBJ1-1
CDR3 protein: CASSQVGDGEQYF; D gene: -; V gene: TRBV4-1; J gene: TRBJ2-7
CDR3 protein: CASSLDSGSGGYTF; D gene: -; V gene: TRBV11-2; J gene: TRBJ1-2
CDR3 protein: CASSRSWTGCLFYNSPLHF; D gene: TRBD1; V gene: TRBV7-3; J gene: TRBJ1-6
CDR3 protein: CASSLVATSGRDEQYF; D gene: TRBD2; V gene: TRBV11-3; J gene: TRBJ2-7
CDR3 protein: CASSYSGSSYEQYF; D gene: TRBD2; V gene: TRBV2; J gene: TRBJ2-7
CDR3 protein: CASRNRSGQPQHF; D gene: -; V gene: TRBV6-1; J gene: TRBJ1-5
CDR3 protein: CASSLEGTGANTEAFF; D gene: TRBD1; V gene: TRBV5-1; J gene: TRBJ1-1
CDR3 protein: CASSQEAPTSYEQYF; D gene: -; V gene: TRBV4-1; J gene: TRBJ2-7
CDR3 protein: CASSQEGQSSYGYTF; D gene: TRBD1; V gene: TRBV4-2; J gene: TRBJ1-2
CDR3 protein: CASPYGYTF; D gene: -; V gene: TRBV11-3; J gene: TRBJ1-2
CDR3 protein: CASIPGLLNTEAFF; D gene: -; V gene: TRBV6-1; J gene: TRBJ1-1